This T cell receptor (beta chain) was captured by sequencing in a study of T cell changes during pregnancy in multiple sclerosis (dated by TCRdb to 2018 to 2020). About the investigation overall: Changes in the T cell repertoire over the course of pregnancy were examined in this study in women with multiple sclerosis.

Library method: the immunoSEQ multiplex PCR assay. TCRdb retrieved this table from immuneACCESS and kept in-frame rearrangements only. Not all clones are present; in checked studies, unresolved V genes account for under half, and no reason is known for the remainder. The sample table contains approximately 100,000 clones; only one count was recorded for roughly 92% of them. 0.75% to 0.95% of the sample belongs to the ten largest clones. Comments on this clone: The antigen it binds to is not known. The input lacks base qualities; no much larger clone sits a single base away.

CDR1 SGHDN and CDR2 FVKESK are derived from the germline V gene. At the junction V is shortened by 8 bases and J by 0 bases; bases outside the gene matches: 20. The CDR3 spans 19 residues, from the cysteine through the phenylalanine. The DNA shown is the 57-base CDR3, in frame from base 1. The chain is assembled from TRBV14 and TRBJ2-7, with TRBD2 matching 9 junction bases. The specimen comprised peripheral blood, sampled after pregnancy. This clonotype originated in a female donor with multiple sclerosis, enrolled in a pregnancy study. The DNA is as follows: TGTGCCAGCGCACCTAGCGGGACCACGGGATCACGGAGCTCCTACGAGCAGTACTTC. Its protein product is CASAPSGTTGSRSSYEQYF.